Listed below are T cell receptor beta chains from one sample, sequenced in a study of somatic mutations in cytotoxic T cells in rheumatoid arthritis. The assay was immunoSEQ multiplex PCR, and TCRdb's table has in-frame clones only and misses some. The table has 10,000 to 13,000 clones, roughly 74% seen once; the top ten hold about 35%. The material sequenced was CD8+ T cells sorted from blood. These TCRs come from an adult with rheumatoid arthritis. CDR3s include the opening cysteine and the closing phenylalanine or tryptophan. D genes are given only for firm matches. The size field is filled for only some rows; it gives once, few, many or a size class.

TRBJ2-5	TRBV6-1	TRBD2	few	CASSEGSGTQETQYF	TGTGCCAGCAGTGAAGGTAGCGGGACCCAAGAGACCCAGTACTTC
TRBJ1-1	TRBV4-3	TRBD1	NA	CASSQQTGGGTEAFF	TGCGCCAGCAGCCAACAAACAGGGGGCGGCACTGAAGCTTTCTTT
TRBJ1-2	TRBV6-1	TRBD1	NA	CASSDQGAYYGYTF	TGTGCCAGCAGTGACCAGGGGGCGTACTATGGCTACACCTTC
TRBJ1-6	TRBV15	NA	NA	CATSSSRASSYNSPLHF	TGTGCCACCAGCAGTTCGAGGGCTAGCTCCTATAATTCACCCCTCCACTTT
TRBJ1-5	TRBV10-1	NA	NA	CASHSQGNSNQPQHF	TGCGCCAGCCACTCTCAGGGGAATAGCAATCAGCCCCAGCATTTT
TRBJ2-3	TRBV21-1	NA	NA	CASSKSIMTSGGESPHTQYF	TGTGCCAGCAGCAAGAGTATCATGACTAGCGGGGGGGAAAGTCCCCATACGCAGTATTTT
TRBJ2-1	TRBV7-9	NA	NA	CASSGADLEGQNPYNEQFF	TGTGCCAGCAGCGGGGCGGACCTGGAAGGACAGAATCCATACAATGAGCAGTTCTTC
TRBJ2-1	TRBV2	TRBD1	NA	CASRPGTGYNEQFF	TGTGCCAGCAGACCTGGGACAGGGTACAATGAGCAGTTCTTC
TRBJ2-6	TRBV9	NA	once	CASSVGFRGYGSGANVLTF	TGTGCCAGCAGCGTAGGATTCCGGGGGTACGGCTCTGGGGCCAACGTCCTGACTTTC
TRBJ2-1	TRBV7-9	NA	NA	CASSYGTEQFF	TGTGCCAGCAGCTATGGGACAGAGCAGTTCTTC
TRBJ2-7	TRBV7-8	NA	NA	CASSWDGYEQYF	TGTGCCAGCAGCTGGGACGGCTACGAGCAGTACTTC
TRBJ1-5	TRBV5-8	TRBD1	NA	CASRQGMGDQPQHF	TGTGCCAGCCGACAGGGGATGGGCGATCAGCCCCAGCATTTT
TRBJ2-6	TRBV25-1	NA	NA	CASSDGSDAGANVLTF	TGTGCCAGCAGTGACGGCTCGGACGCTGGGGCCAACGTCCTGACTTTC
TRBJ1-1	TRBV5-3	NA	once	CARSLNNSPEAFF	TGTGCCAGAAGCTTGAATAACTCACCTGAAGCTTTCTTT
TRBJ2-1	TRBV19	NA	once	CASSIDQGSYNEQFF	TGTGCCAGTAGTATAGATCAAGGCAGCTACAATGAGCAGTTCTTC
TRBJ2-3	TRBV6-1	TRBD2	NA	CASSDDAGGTDTQYF	TGTGCCAGCAGTGATGATGCGGGGGGCACAGATACGCAGTATTTT
TRBJ2-3	TRBV7-9	TRBD2	few	CASSLGEGDTQYF	TGTGCCAGCAGCTTAGGGGAGGGGGATACGCAGTATTTT
TRBJ2-1	TRBV4-1	TRBD1	NA	CASSPRGQGVNEQFF	TGCGCCAGCAGCCCACGGGGACAGGGCGTCAATGAGCAGTTCTTC
TRBJ2-7	TRBV5-6	NA	NA	CASSLGGRSEQYF	TGTGCCAGCAGCTTAGGGGGACGGAGCGAGCAGTACTTC
TRBJ1-2	TRBV4-1	NA	NA	CASSAVEEAGYTF	TGCGCCAGCAGTGCTGTCGAGGAGGCAGGCTACACCTTC
TRBJ1-5	TRBV19	NA	NA	CASLGQFNQPQHF	TGTGCCAGTTTAGGGCAGTTCAATCAGCCCCAGCATTTT
TRBJ2-1	TRBV7-3	TRBD2	NA	CASSLQSGGGPYNEQFF	TGTGCCAGCAGCTTACAGAGCGGGGGGGGGCCCTACAATGAGCAGTTCTTC
TRBJ2-6	TRBV11-3	NA	once	CATTTGMGSGANVLTF	TGTGCCACCACGACAGGAATGGGATCTGGGGCCAACGTCCTGACTTTC
TRBJ2-1	TRBV27	NA	NA	CASSLRSHDNEQFF	TGTGCCAGCAGTCTCCGGTCCCATGACAATGAGCAGTTCTTC
TRBJ1-2	TRBV29-1	NA	NA	CSPRPGTNYGYTF	TGCAGCCCTCGGCCAGGGACCAACTATGGCTACACCTTC
TRBJ2-5	TRBV5-6	TRBD2	NA	CASSLPPAGGRETQYF	TGTGCCAGCAGCTTGCCCCCCGCGGGGGGTCGAGAGACCCAGTACTTC
TRBJ2-7	TRBV14	NA	NA	CASSPARVGYEQYF	TGTGCCAGCAGCCCCGCCCGGGTGGGCTACGAGCAGTACTTC